Each of the 14 T cell receptor beta chains below was sequenced from the same sample in a study of sequential checkpoint blockade in melanoma. Assay used: immunoSEQ multiplex PCR; TCRdb lists only in-frame clones, some missing. Among 5,100 or so clones listed, 24% were seen once. Stated treatment: randomized to nivolumab then ipilimumab (arm A) or the reverse (arm B). The source was tumor tissue (inferred from file names), collected from a patient given nivolumab and ipilimumab in sequence. These receptors were obtained from a human donor with melanoma.

This clone has just a few counts. The chain links TRBV16 to TRBJ2-7; 7 bases fit TRBD2. CDR1 KGHSY and CDR2 FQNENV come from the germline V gene. With 3 bases clipped from V and 3 bases from J, the junction kept 8 bases outside the gene matches. This CDR3 region has 15 residues. CDR3 amino acids: CASSQKGGEHYEQYF. The CDR3 coding sequence is TGTGCCAGCAGCCAGAAGGGAGGGGAACACTACGAGCAGTACTTC.

By sample fraction, this clone is medium-sized. V usage is TRBV9 and J usage is TRBJ2-2; D unclear. Per the germline V gene, CDR1 is SGDLS and CDR2 is YYNGEE. V was trimmed by 4 bases and J by 0 bases, leaving 13 bases between them. The CDR3 is made up of 16 amino acids. The CDR3 sequence is CASSLRALSNTGELFF. The CDR3 nucleotides are TGTGCCAGCAGCCTCCGGGCCCTTTCGAACACCGGGGAGCTGTTTTTT.

A few counts support this clone. This sequence joins TRBV19 and TRBJ2-2, with 9 nucleotides matching TRBD1. The length of the CDR3 is 14 residues. The V gene end was trimmed by 11 bases and the J gene end by 4 bases; junction bases not matched to a gene: 8. From germline, CDR1 is LNHDA and CDR2 SQIVND (reference sequence). The CDR3 region has the DNA TGTGCCTCCATCGACAGGGGGTTCACCGGGGAGCTGTTTTTT. Translated: CASIDRGFTGELFF.

By its share, this clone is medium-sized. The chain links TRBV6-8 to TRBJ2-2; 9 bases are shared with TRBD2. J was trimmed by 4 bases and V by 6 bases; bases with no gene match: 12. The CDR3 contains 17 residues. CDR1 MNHGY and CDR2 SAAAGT come from the germline V gene. The CDR3 reads CASSRMASGTATGELFF. The CDR3 DNA sequence: TGTGCCAGCAGCCGTATGGCTAGCGGGACAGCCACCGGGGAGCTGTTTTTT.

J is TRBJ2-3 and V is TRBV19; tentative D call: TRBD2 (6 bases). The CDR3 contains 13 residues. The germline gives CDR1 LNHDA, CDR2 SQIVND (reference sequence). The ends were cut back, 5 bases at V and 5 bases at J, with 11 bases in the middle. CDR3 nucleotide sequence: TGTGCCAGTAGTGTGGAGGGCCGAGATACGCAGTATTTT. This translates into CASSVEGRDTQYF.

V usage is TRBV19 and J usage is TRBJ2-5; TRBD1 or TRBD2 may be the D gene (5 bases each). Trimming removed 5 bases at V and 5 bases at J, with 18 bases between. Per the germline V gene, CDR1 is LNHDA and CDR2 is SQIVND (reference sequence). The CDR3 extends over 15 amino acids. Here the CDR3 DNA reads TGTGCCAGTAGTGCGCAGGGCCAGCCGGGGGAGACCCAGTACTTC. Translating gives CASSAQGQPGETQYF.

V usage is TRBV19 and J usage is TRBJ1-6, with 7 bases identical to TRBD1. The CDR3 is 17 residues long. The J segment lost 10 bases and the V segment lost 3 bases, leaving 15 bases of the junction unmatched. From germline, CDR1 is LNHDA and CDR2 SQIVND (reference sequence). The CDR3 protein is CASSIETGARSKSPLHF. DNA for the CDR3: TGTGCCAGTAGTATCGAAACAGGGGCTAGATCTAAATCACCCCTCCACTTT.

This clone was observed a handful of times. The chain carries TRBV18 and TRBJ1-1, with D possibly TRBD1 on 5 matching bases. Germline CDR1 KGHSH, CDR2 LQKENI. There are 13 residues in the CDR3. Trimming took off 4 bases at V and 7 bases at J, with 13 bases between the two ends. As DNA, the CDR3 is TGTGCCAGCTCACTGACAGAAAGAGTTGAAGCTTTCTTT. Protein: CASSLTERVEAFF.

This clone was seen only a few times. The chain uses TRBV11-3 and TRBJ1-3; possible D gene TRBD1, 6 bases. The V end was cut by 3 bases, the J end by 1 base, with 16 bases between. Germline CDR1 SGHNT, CDR2 YENEEA. The CDR3 has 17 amino acids. The CDR3 DNA follows: TGTGCCAGCAGCTTCCAGGGGTGGTTCAGTTCTGGAAACACCATATATTTT. Residues: CASSFQGWFSSGNTIYF.

The rearrangement links TRBV29-1 to TRBJ2-7; TRBD1 matches at 9 bases. Looked up from germline, CDR1 is SQVTM and CDR2 is ANQGSEA. Losses at the gene ends were 7 bases for V and 2 bases for J; bases not matched to a gene: 3. This CDR3 contains 12 residues. CDR3 amino acids: CSAGQGAYEQYF. The CDR3 coding sequence is TGCAGCGCGGGACAGGGAGCCTACGAGCAGTACTTC.

In this sample, this clone turned up many times. The chain couples TRBV9 to TRBJ1-2, with D perhaps matching TRBD1 (5 bases). The CDR3 loop spans 14 amino acids. Per the germline V gene, CDR1 is SGDLS and CDR2 is YYNGEE. Trimming cost V 3 bases and J 5 bases, with 14 bases left between them. The CDR3 is CASSAQRGGYGYTF. DNA for the CDR3: TGTGCCAGCAGCGCCCAGAGGGGTGGGTATGGCTACACCTTC. The full variable domain, with the rest looked up from reference TRBV9 and TRBJ1-2, is DSGVTQTPKHLITATGQRVTLRCSPRSGDLSVYWYQQSLDQGLQFLIQYYNGEERAKGNILERFSAQQFPDLHSELNLSSLELGDSALYFCASSAQRGGYGYTFGSGTRLTVV.

This clone is judged medium-sized. The chain uses TRBV18 and TRBJ2-5; the D gene is possibly TRBD1 (6 bases). Trimming took off 5 bases at V and 0 bases at J, with 10 bases between the two ends. Germline lookup yields CDR1 KGHSH and CDR2 LQKENI. The CDR3 has 14 residues. The CDR3 sequence: CASSSGTYQETQYF. The CDR3, as DNA: TGTGCCAGCTCATCCGGGACATACCAAGAGACCCAGTACTTC.

The V call is TRBV6-8, the J call TRBJ1-3, with 7 positions matching TRBD1. This CDR3 is built from 15 residues. With V trimmed by 2 bases and J by 4 bases, 5 bases remained unmatched. Germline lookup yields CDR1 MNHGY and CDR2 SAAAGT. CDR3 in amino acids: CASSYGQGGGNTIYF. The CDR3 nucleotides read TGTGCCAGCAGTTACGGTCAGGGGGGCGGAAACACCATATATTTT.

The gene calls are TRBV6-8 and TRBJ2-7; D not resolved. The CDR3 runs to 14 residues. V lost 2 bases to trimming and J lost 2 bases, with 10 bases between them. The germline V gene encodes CDR1 MNHGY and CDR2 SAAAGT. This chain's CDR3 is CASSYVRSTYEQYF. The DNA of the CDR3 is TGTGCCAGCAGTTACGTTCGGAGTACCTACGAGCAGTACTTC.